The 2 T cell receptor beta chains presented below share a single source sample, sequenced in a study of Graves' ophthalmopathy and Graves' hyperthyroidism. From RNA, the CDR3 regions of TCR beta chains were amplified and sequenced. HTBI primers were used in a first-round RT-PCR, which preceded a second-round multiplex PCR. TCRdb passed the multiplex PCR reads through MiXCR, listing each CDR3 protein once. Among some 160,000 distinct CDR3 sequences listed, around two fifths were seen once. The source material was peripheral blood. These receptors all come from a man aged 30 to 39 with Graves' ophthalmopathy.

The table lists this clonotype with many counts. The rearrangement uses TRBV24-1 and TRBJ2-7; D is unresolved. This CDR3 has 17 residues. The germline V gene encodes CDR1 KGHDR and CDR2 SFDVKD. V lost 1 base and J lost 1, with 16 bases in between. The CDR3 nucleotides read TGTGCCACCAGTGATTTCGTTTCCAGTTCGACGTCCTACGAGCAGTACTTC. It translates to CATSDFVSSSTSYEQYF.

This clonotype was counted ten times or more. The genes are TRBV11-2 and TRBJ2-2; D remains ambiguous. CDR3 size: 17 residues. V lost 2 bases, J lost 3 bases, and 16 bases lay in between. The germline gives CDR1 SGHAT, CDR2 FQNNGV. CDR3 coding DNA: TGTGCCAGCAGCTTATCTCCGGGCCCCAGCGACACCGGGGAGCTGTTTTTT. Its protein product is CASSLSPGPSDTGELFF.